This T cell receptor (beta chain) was sequenced for a study of shared clonotypes between healthy human individuals. This CDR3 has 14 amino acids. Germline V CDR1 and CDR2: LNHDA, SQIVND (reference sequence). Trimming took off 3 bases at V and 0 bases at J, with 8 bases between the two ends. The table came from immunoSEQ multiplex PCR; TCRdb's copy has only in-frame clones and leaves some out. Found here are about 2.1 million clones, just over 90% of them singletons; the top ten hold 1.5% to 2%. Naive CD8 populations comprised CD45RO-negative cells positively selected for CCR7, excluding terminally differentiated effector memory CD45RA+ cells.

The sample taken for sequencing was naive CD8+ T cells from PBMCs. J is TRBJ1-1 and V is TRBV19; D is ambiguous. The sequence was collected from a young man in good health. Some clones in this sample may be carry-over from other donors' samples. CDR3: CASSILELNTEAFF. The CDR3 coding sequence is TGTGCCAGTAGTATTTTGGAGTTGAACACTGAAGCTTTCTTT.